Detailed here is one TCR beta chain. Its antigen is unknown. This may be a read error, as it is one base from a much larger clone. This likely comes from a read error, as the CDR3 has no conserved phenylalanine or tryptophan at its end. The data originate from a study of breast tumors, draining lymph nodes, adjacent tissues. General study findings and limits: Tumor T cell lymph node origin was a supported hypothesis, not proven. Luminal-like breast cancer showed significantly greater tumor-nontumor repertoire similarity than basal-like breast cancer did. Tumors had less TCR diversity than lymph nodes, more than nontumor tissue.

One entry per CDR3 protein, called by TCRdb with MiXCR from the multiplex PCR reads. The sample consists of around 130,000 distinct CDR3 sequences, around 20% of them appearing once. With 0 bases clipped from V and 4 bases from J, the junction kept 4 bases outside the gene matches. CDR1 is MGHRA, CDR2 YSYEKL, per germline. The CDR3 covers 15 residues. The lymph nodes were axillary draining lymph nodes from breast cancer patients. Input material: axillary lymph node tissue. The sequence derives from a female donor with breast cancer. Some clones in this sample may be carry-over from other donors' samples. The chain is built from TRBV4-1 and TRBJ2-5; 8 bases match TRBD1. The CDR3 DNA sequence: TGCGCCAGCAGCCAAGATGGGGGACAGGCAGAGACCCAGTACCTC. Protein product: CASSQDGGQAETQYL.